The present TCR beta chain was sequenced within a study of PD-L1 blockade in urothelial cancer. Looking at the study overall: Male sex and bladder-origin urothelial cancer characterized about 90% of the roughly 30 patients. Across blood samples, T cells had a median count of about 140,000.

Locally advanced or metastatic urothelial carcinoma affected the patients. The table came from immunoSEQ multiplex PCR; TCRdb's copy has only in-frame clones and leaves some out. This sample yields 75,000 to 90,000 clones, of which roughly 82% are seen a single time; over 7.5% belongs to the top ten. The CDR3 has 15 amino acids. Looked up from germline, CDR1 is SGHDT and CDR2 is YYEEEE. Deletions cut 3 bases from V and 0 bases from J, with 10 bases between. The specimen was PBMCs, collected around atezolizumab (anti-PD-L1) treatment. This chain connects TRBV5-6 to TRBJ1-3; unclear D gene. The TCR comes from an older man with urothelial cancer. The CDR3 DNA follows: TGTGCCAGCAGCTCTGCCCCGGGCTCTGGAAACACCATATATTTT. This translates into CASSSAPGSGNTIYF.